This TCR beta chain comes out of a study of tumour-infiltrating T cells in Burkitt lymphoma (dated by TCRdb to the early 2020s). Background on the whole study: The Burkitt lymphoma cohort included around 83 patients and covered every epidemiological subtype of the disease. When TCR repertoire data were correlated with clinical outcome, productive clonality turned out to predict both overall and progression-free survival, independent of established prognosticators, age at diagnosis among them.

The germline V gene gives CDR1 as SNHLY and CDR2 as FYNNEI. The germline ends are 9 bases apart after V is trimmed by 6 bases and J by 4 bases. The CDR3 contains 12 residues, cysteine and phenylalanine counted. The sequence is cut down to CDR3 DNA, 36 bases in frame from base 1. With respect to this clone: No cognate antigen has been identified for it. No per-base quality is available; no much larger clone lies one base away.

On the study overall, not on this receptor specifically: Several public clonotypes shared across numerous Burkitt lymphoma patients were found, suggesting shared tumour neoantigen selection absent from diffuse large B-cell lymphoma.

Library preparation used the immunoSEQ multiplex PCR assay. Sourced from immuneACCESS, this table was stored by TCRdb with only in-frame sequences that have V and J called. A share of the clones is absent; for the studies checked, an unresolved V gene accounts for under half, and the remainder has no known explanation. Within this sample are a few thousand clones, with under 25% of them counted one time only. Clones ranked in the top ten supply roughly 1.4% of the sample. The receptor's source is a human donor with Burkitt lymphoma. Sequencing was carried out using tumor tissue. The chain is assembled from TRBV2 and TRBJ1-2; the D segment cannot be called with confidence. In nucleotides, the sequence is TGTGCCAGCAGCACGCTCCGCTATGGCTACACCTTC. Translated, this is CASSTLRYGYTF.